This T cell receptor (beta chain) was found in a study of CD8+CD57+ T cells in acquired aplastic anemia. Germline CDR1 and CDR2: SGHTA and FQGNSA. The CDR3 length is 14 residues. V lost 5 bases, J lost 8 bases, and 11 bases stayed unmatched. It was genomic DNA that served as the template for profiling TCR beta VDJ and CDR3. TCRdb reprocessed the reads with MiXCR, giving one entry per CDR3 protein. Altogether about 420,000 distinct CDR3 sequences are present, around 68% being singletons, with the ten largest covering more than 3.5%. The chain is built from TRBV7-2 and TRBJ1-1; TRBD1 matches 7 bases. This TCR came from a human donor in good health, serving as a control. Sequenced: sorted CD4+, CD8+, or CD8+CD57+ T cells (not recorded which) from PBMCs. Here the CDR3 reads CASSLSGTAREAFF. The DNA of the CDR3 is TGTGCCAGCAGCCTTTCCGGGACAGCTAGGGAAGCTTTCTTT.